This T cell receptor beta chain was observed in a study of identical twins. The CDR3 is 16 residues long. Trimming at V came to 6 bases and at J to 3 bases, leaving 11 bases not matched to a gene. From the 5' RACE reads, TCRdb called clonotypes with MiXCR, one entry per CDR3 protein. The table shows some 300,000 distinct CDR3 sequences, with 9% to 15% occurring only once. This clonotype occurred many times. These same records also appear under a second study, on yellow fever vaccine responses in identical twins.

This sequence was found in a woman between 18 and 29 years old in good health. J is TRBJ2-1 and V is TRBV12-3 or TRBV12-4; 7 bases match TRBD1. The sequencing input was CD8+ T cells sorted from blood. In nucleotides, the CDR3 is TGTGCCAGCAGCAAGCGACAGGGTAATATCTACAATGAGCAGTTCTTC. Translating it yields CASSKRQGNIYNEQFF.